Following are 10 T cell receptor beta chains from one sample sequenced in a study of blood T cell repertoires in COVID-19 (dated by TCRdb to 2020 to 2021). Preparation of the library involved the immunoSEQ multiplex PCR assay. This is the immuneACCESS table as TCRdb keeps it, with only in-frame sequences that have V and J called. A part of the clones is gone; compared with another copy, unresolved V genes explain less than half, and the rest is unexplained. The sample includes about 380,000 clones, with around 87% observed a single time. The top ten hold 1% to 1.5% of the sample. Sequenced input: PBMCs or T cells enriched from blood (not recorded which). The receptors derive from a man aged 25 to 40 who had recovered from COVID-19.

Only one count was recorded for this clone. This rearrangement joins TRBV6-1 to TRBJ1-2; tentatively, D is TRBD1 (5 bases). This CDR3 is 15 amino acids long. Germline CDR1 reads MNHNS; CDR2 reads SASEGT. Trimming took off 0 bases at V and 8 bases at J, with 16 bases between the two ends. CDR3: CASSEAATGHGGYTF. For the CDR3, the DNA is TGTGCCAGCAGTGAAGCGGCAACAGGACACGGAGGCTACACCTTC.

The CDR3 region has the DNA TGTGCCAGCAGTGAACTCGGACTTGTGGCGGGAGGCTACACCTTC. Its protein product is CASSELGLVAGGYTF. The chain joins TRBV7-8 to TRBJ1-2; D remains unclear. This CDR3 region has 15 residues. V was trimmed by 6 bases and J by 8 bases, leaving 22 bases between them. Looked up from germline, CDR1 is SGHVS and CDR2 is FQNEAQ.

In its sample, this clone was seen once. The V and J genes are TRBV9 and TRBJ1-2, with 7 nucleotides matching TRBD1. The V gene's germline CDR1 is SGDLS and CDR2 YYNGEE. The CDR3 contains 15 residues. V lost 4 bases, J lost 6 bases, and 12 bases stayed unmatched. In DNA, the CDR3 is TGTGCCAGCAGCCCGCGACGACAGGGAAAAAATGGCTACACCTTC. Encoded protein: CASSPRRQGKNGYTF.

V is TRBV3-1 (or the pseudogene TRBV3-2) and J is TRBJ1-1, with a weak D call TRBD1 (6 bases). Germline V lookup: CDR1 LGHDT, CDR2 YNNKEL (reference sequence). Trimming cost V 0 bases and J 8 bases, with 13 bases left between them. This CDR3 contains 14 residues. CDR3 protein: CASSQEGTGTEAFF. The CDR3, as DNA: TGTGCCAGCAGCCAAGAAGGCACCGGGACAGAAGCTTTCTTT.

This chain joins TRBV7-2 and TRBJ2-3; possible D gene TRBD1, 6 bases. The length of the CDR3 is 13 residues. The germline V gene encodes CDR1 SGHTA and CDR2 FQGNSA. Trimming left V 5 bases short and J 7 bases short, with 13 bases between. CDR3 residues: CASSRDQGNTQYF. CDR3 nucleotides: TGTGCCAGCAGCCGGGACCAGGGGAATACGCAGTATTTT.

The gene calls are TRBV30 and TRBJ1-6; no clear D gene. The germline V gene has CDR1 GTSNPN and CDR2 SVGIG (reference sequence). The CDR3 totals 13 residues. V was cut by 2 bases and J by 4 bases, with 6 bases left in between. The CDR3 reads CAWSLRYNSPLHF. CDR3 coding DNA: TGTGCCTGGAGTCTTCGGTATAATTCACCCCTCCACTTT.

This clone was picked up one time. The rearrangement joins TRBV14 to TRBJ1-1; tentatively, D is TRBD1 (5 bases). The CDR3 totals 11 residues. Trimming took 5 bases from V and 5 from J, leaving 6 bases between them. The germline CDR1 and CDR2 sequences are SGHDN and FVKESK. CDR3 sequence: CASSGGTEAFF. Here the CDR3 DNA reads TGTGCCAGCAGCGGGGGGACTGAAGCTTTCTTT.

The rearrangement joins TRBV2 to TRBJ2-6; TRBD1 might be the D (6 bases). CDR1 and CDR2 from the germline V gene are SNHLY and FYNNEI. The CDR3 is 17 amino acids. Trimming took 5 bases from V and 3 from J, leaving 17 bases between them. The CDR3 region is CASSYRAPTFGANVLTF. CDR3 nucleotides: TGTGCCAGCAGTTACAGGGCGCCGACCTTTGGGGCCAACGTCCTGACTTTC.

The chain is built from TRBV3-1 (or the pseudogene TRBV3-2) and TRBJ1-1, with D possibly being TRBD1 (5 bases). Germline-derived CDR1 and CDR2 are LGHDT and YNNKEL (reference sequence). This CDR3 region has 13 residues. V lost 4 bases and J lost 3, with 9 bases in between. The CDR3 region has the DNA TGTGCCAGCAGCCGAAGGGGCGACACTGAAGCTTTCTTT. This codes for CASSRRGDTEAFF.

This chain connects TRBV30 to TRBJ1-4; 8 positions agree with TRBD1. J was trimmed by 5 bases and V by 3 bases; bases with no gene match: 2. The CDR3 length is 13 residues. CDR1 and CDR2 from the germline V gene are GTSNPN and SVGIG (reference sequence). The CDR3 region has the DNA TGTGCCTGGAGGGGACAGGCCAATGAAAAACTGTTTTTT. Its protein product is CAWRGQANEKLFF. Using reference TRBV30 and TRBJ1-4 for the parts outside the CDR3, the full variable domain is SQTIHQWPATLVQPVGSPLSLECTVEGTSNPNLYWYRQAAGRGLQLLFYSVGIGQISSEVPQNLSASRPQDRQFILSSKKLLLSDSGFYLCAWRGQANEKLFFGSGTQLSVL.